This T cell receptor (beta chain) was identified during a study of naive and memory T cell subsets. Ligated cDNA underwent four rounds of PCR with nested alpha and beta constant region primers and SP2. Alpha and beta constant region primers primed reverse transcription for blood and skin samples. TCRdb fed the 5' RACE reads into MiXCR, producing one record per CDR3 protein. Altogether about 48,000 distinct CDR3 sequences are present, 4.7% being singletons, with the ten largest covering under 0.95%. To note about this clonotype: Its antigen is still unknown.

Overall study findings and caveats: TCR transcript changes with activation or differentiation may affect this RNA method.

TCR cDNA received a 3' ligated oligonucleotide that carried a UMI. Whole-blood samples were roughly 2.3 ml of peripheral blood from healthy adult volunteers. Unsorted total RNA, roughly 1 to 1,100 ng, was DNase treated before reverse transcription. Deletions cut 8 bases from V and 3 bases from J, with 20 bases between. This CDR3 region has 16 residues. The germline CDR1 and CDR2 sequences are MDHEN and SYDVKM. This sequence was found in a female donor in good health. The rearrangement uses TRBV28 and TRBJ1-3, with D tentatively TRBD1 (6 bases). The CDR3 loop reads CASSHRGSGSGNTIYF. The DNA of the CDR3 is TGTGCCAGCTCCCATAGGGGGAGCGGGAGTGGAAACACCATATATTTT.